The 2 T cell receptor beta chains given below trace back to one sample, sequenced in a study of T cells in tumors after PD-1 blockade. Sequencing used immunoSEQ multiplex PCR; TCRdb keeps in-frame clones, though not all of them. Altogether 60,000 to 75,000 clones are present, around 72% being singletons, with the ten largest covering approximately 4.5%. This sample comprised PBMCs, obtained after anti-PD-1 treatment. These receptors all come from a human donor with basal cell carcinoma.

This rearrangement joins TRBV6-1 to TRBJ2-1; 11 bases align to TRBD2. The CDR3 is 15 residues long. The germline V gene has CDR1 MNHNS and CDR2 SASEGT. Trimming took 2 bases from V and 7 from J; bases not matched to a gene: 4. The CDR3 DNA follows: TGTGCCAGCAGTGAACAGGCTAGCGGGGGGAATGAGCAGTTCTTC. The encoded protein is CASSEQASGGNEQFF.

The rearrangement uses TRBV7-9 and TRBJ1-3; the D gene is possibly TRBD1 (5 bases). V was pared by 3 bases and J by 0 bases, with 15 bases between. Germline V gene sequence: CDR1 SEHNR, CDR2 FQNEAQ (reference sequence). The CDR3 extends over 17 amino acids. Here the CDR3 reads CASSFGTGRHSGNTIYF. The CDR3 coding sequence is TGTGCCAGCAGCTTCGGTACAGGAAGGCACTCTGGAAACACCATATATTTT.